This T cell receptor (beta chain) derives from a study of cytomegalovirus exposure and HLA in healthy donors. Findings of the study overall: When analyzed later, a missense DCLRE1C variant was found to be linked to TCR beta V- and J-gene trimming. Productive status was seen about 90% or about 30% of the time for most TCR beta V segments in an earlier analysis. In terms of immune exposure information, only CMV serostatus was available.

The CDR3 consists of 14 residues. The germline V gene encodes CDR1 MDHEN and CDR2 SYDVKM. Trimming took off 2 bases at V and 8 bases at J, with 15 bases between the two ends. As for this clone: As yet, its antigen is unknown.

PCR amplification relied on 60 Vbeta primers (plus 13 Jbeta primers). Sequencing used immunoSEQ multiplex PCR; TCRdb keeps in-frame clones, though not all of them. The sample holds 100,000 or so clones, about 70% seen once. The chain carries TRBV28 and TRBJ1-2; no clear D gene. This TCR was sampled from a woman aged 40 to 50 in good health and CMV-seronegative. Sequencing used PBMCs. CDR3 sequence: CASSLNPGEIGYTF. The CDR3 coding sequence is TGTGCCAGCAGTTTAAACCCCGGGGAAATCGGCTACACCTTC.